This TCR beta chain is from a study of T cell responses to AZD1222 COVID-19 vaccine. General study points: Clonal diversity may have been underestimated in mostly white British donors.

About this clone itself: What it binds is unknown.

The table came from immunoSEQ multiplex PCR; TCRdb's copy has only in-frame clones and leaves some out. The repertoire includes 100,000 or so clones, 89% of them detected once, and over 35% sits in the top ten. The sample here was peripheral blood, taken 28 days after the second AZD1222 dose. This clonotype was sampled from an adult who received the AZD1222 COVID-19 vaccine.

CDR3: CACSRGRSGNTIYF. In DNA, the CDR3 is TGTGCCTGCTCGCGCGGGCGCTCCGGAAACACCATATATTTT. The rearrangement joins TRBV30 to TRBJ1-3; D is uncertain. Trimming pared 6 bases from V and 4 bases from J, leaving 16 bases between. The CDR3 spans 14 residues. Looked up from germline, CDR1 is GTSNPN and CDR2 is SVGIG (reference sequence).